The 20 T cell receptor beta chains reported below all come from one sample, sequenced in a study of glioma-infiltrating T cells. TCR alpha and beta CDR3 regions were amplified from RNA using iRepertoire nested multiplex PCR. MiXCR, applied by TCRdb to the multiplex PCR reads, yields one record per CDR3 protein. The table shows 300,000 to 450,000 distinct CDR3 sequences, with 41% occurring only once. The sequencing sample was made of glioma tissue, nonneoplastic brain tissue, or PBMCs (not recorded which). The receptors originated from a human donor with low-grade glioma or glioblastoma, undergoing nonglioma brain surgery, or in good health (not recorded which).

The table lists this clonotype with a few counts. The V and J genes are TRBV20-1 and TRBJ2-7, with unresolved D. Germline V gene lookup returns CDR1 DFQATT and CDR2 SNEGSKA (reference sequence). Deletions cut 0 bases from V and 3 bases from J, with 18 bases between. The CDR3 extends over 16 amino acids. This CDR3 is CSARDTRSELLYEQYF. In DNA form, the CDR3 reads TGCAGTGCTAGAGACACCAGGTCGGAACTACTCTACGAGCAGTACTTC.

V and J are TRBV6-1 and TRBJ2-3, with 8 positions matching TRBD2. Trimming at V came to 3 bases and at J to 4 bases, leaving 6 bases not matched to a gene. The CDR3 extends over 15 amino acids. Germline CDR1 and CDR2: MNHNS and SASEGT. The CDR3 region is CASSEIRGGPDTQYF. Here the CDR3 DNA reads TGTGCCAGCAGTGAGATTCGGGGGGGCCCAGATACGCAGTATTTT.

Points on this clonotype: Given a much more abundant clone one base away, this may be a read error. In DNA form, the CDR3 reads TGTGCCAGCAGTTTACAGGAGTATTATAGCAATCAGACCCAGCATTTT. Amino acid sequence: CASSLQEYYSNQTQHF. This rearrangement joins TRBV28 to TRBJ1-5; no firm D call. Per germline, CDR1 MDHEN and CDR2 SYDVKM. CDR3 length equals 16 residues.

The chain couples TRBV7-3 to TRBJ2-3; TRBD2 agrees at 8 bases. Germline CDR1 is SGHTA and CDR2 is FQGTGA. With 5 bases clipped from V and 4 bases from J, the junction kept 8 bases outside the gene matches. CDR3 length: 15 amino acids. The DNA of the CDR3 is TGTGCCAGCAGCCCCGGGGGGGGAAGGTCAGATACGCAGTATTTT. Translating it yields CASSPGGGRSDTQYF.

Concerning this clonotype: This may come from a read error, since a much larger clone is one base off. The chain links TRBV27 to TRBJ2-1; 9 bases map to TRBD1. From germline, CDR1 is MNHEY and CDR2 SMNVEV (reference sequence). CDR3 length equals 17 residues. CDR3 region: CSSSLLKGGTGLDEQFF. The CDR3 DNA sequence: TGTTCCAGCAGTTTATTGAAGGGGGGGACAGGGTTGGATGAGCAGTTCTTC.

This chain connects TRBV28 to TRBJ2-7, with D unresolved. The V gene's germline CDR1 is MDHEN and CDR2 SYDVKM. Trimming took 2 bases from V and 10 from J, leaving 12 bases between them. The CDR3 runs to 12 residues. The CDR3 DNA is TGTGCCAGCAGTTTAGGATACGGTCAACAGTACTTC. This codes for CASSLGYGQQYF.

This clonotype was recorded many times. V gene TRBV6-1 combines with J gene TRBJ2-7, with TRBD2 matching 9 bases. Germline V CDR1 and CDR2: MNHNS, SASEGT. There are 13 residues in the CDR3. With 6 bases clipped from V and 6 bases from J, the junction kept 6 bases outside the gene matches. This CDR3 is CASSHGLAREQYF. CDR3 nucleotides: TGTGCCAGCAGCCACGGACTAGCGCGCGAGCAGTACTTC.

This clonotype appeared a few times. The J gene is TRBJ2-7, the V gene TRBV7-2; D perhaps matches TRBD2 (5 bases). CDR1 and CDR2 (germline): SGHTA, FQGNSA. The CDR3 length is 14 residues. The ends were cut back, 4 bases at V and 11 bases at J, with 21 bases in the middle. Written as DNA, the CDR3 is TGTGCCAGCAGCTACCGAATAGACCGAGGGTATGAGTACTTC. Translating it yields CASSYRIDRGYEYF.

This clonotype is a singleton in its sample. This may be a read error: a much more frequent sequence differs by one nucleotide. V gene TRBV20-1 combines with J gene TRBJ1-2; no reliable D call. CDR1 DFQATT and CDR2 SNEGSKA come from the germline V gene (reference sequence). V was pared by 1 base and J by 4 bases, with 16 bases between. The CDR3 has 15 residues. The CDR3 loop is CSARGSHGDFYGYTF. CDR3 in DNA: TGCAGTGCTAGAGGTTCTCACGGTGATTTCTATGGCTACACCTTC.

The V call is TRBV12-3 or TRBV12-4, the J call TRBJ2-3; the match to TRBD1 covers 9 bases. With V trimmed by 6 bases and J by 3 bases, 7 bases remained unmatched. The CDR3 is made up of 15 amino acids. CDR3 coding DNA: TGTGCCAGCAGCCGGAATGGACAGGGGACAGATACGCAGTATTTT. The encoded protein is CASSRNGQGTDTQYF.

This chain connects TRBV2 to TRBJ1-6; D unresolved. The CDR3 covers 14 residues. Germline V gene lookup returns CDR1 SNHLY and CDR2 FYNNEI. The germline V and J ends were trimmed by 6 bases and 4 bases, with 10 bases remaining between them. The chain's CDR3 is CASRRRTYNSPLHF. Written as DNA, the CDR3 is TGTGCCAGCAGGAGGAGGACGTATAATTCACCCCTCCACTTT.

V is TRBV4-2 and J is TRBJ2-7; tentative D call: TRBD2 (5 bases). CDR3 length: 14 residues. Germline V gene data show CDR1 as LGHNA and CDR2 as YNFKEQ. V was shortened by 5 bases and J by 0 bases, with 11 bases between the two germline ends. CDR3 bases: TGTGCCAGCAGCTGGAGCGGTAGCTCCTACGAGCAGTACTTC. Translated, it gives CASSWSGSSYEQYF.

About this clonotype itself: This may be a read error, as it is one base from a much larger clone. The chain recombines TRBV20-1 with TRBJ2-3, with a possible D match to TRBD2 (6 bases). The CDR3 spans 14 residues. V was shortened by 5 bases and J by 4 bases, with 16 bases between the two germline ends. Germline V gene sequence: CDR1 DFQATT, CDR2 SNEGSKA (reference sequence). DNA for the CDR3: TGCAGTGCTTCGGTCTCGCCGGGGGCAGATACGCAGTATTTT. It is translated as CSASVSPGADTQYF.

In this sample, this clonotype turned up many times. V and J are TRBV20-1 and TRBJ2-7, with 13 nucleotides matching TRBD2. This CDR3 comprises 15 residues. Germline trimming cut 3 bases from V and 0 bases from J; bases unmatched to any gene: 2. Looked up from germline, CDR1 is DFQATT and CDR2 is SNEGSKA (reference sequence). For the CDR3, the DNA is TGCAGTGCTAGTTGGACTAGCGGGAGCTCCTACGAGCAGTACTTC. It yields the protein CSASWTSGSSYEQYF.

The chain combines TRBV4-3 with TRBJ2-3; 16 bases agree with TRBD2. Trimming took 6 bases from V and 0 from J; bases not matched to a gene: 6. This CDR3 is built from 18 residues. Germline-derived CDR1 and CDR2 are LGHNA and YSLEER. CDR3 DNA: TGCGCCAGCAGTCCCTCGGGACTAGCGGGAGGGAGCACAGATACGCAGTATTTT. This sequence encodes CASSPSGLAGGSTDTQYF.

The J gene is TRBJ2-3, the V gene TRBV2; TRBD2 matches at 7 bases. The CDR3 extends over 16 amino acids. Germline CDR1 and CDR2: SNHLY and FYNNEI. V was pared by 3 bases and J by 2 bases, with 8 bases of the junction left unmatched. The CDR3 sequence: CASSDRRLAVTDTQYF. DNA for the CDR3: TGTGCCAGCAGTGATCGTAGGCTAGCGGTCACAGATACGCAGTATTTT.

The genes are TRBV19 and TRBJ1-2, with unresolved D. The V gene's germline CDR1 is LNHDA and CDR2 SQIVND (reference sequence). This CDR3 spans 15 amino acids. V lost 3 bases and J lost 4, with 15 bases in between. DNA for the CDR3: TGTGCCAGTAGTATTACAGCCTCCTACTTCTATGGCTACACCTTC. Amino acids: CASSITASYFYGYTF.

This clonotype was picked up a small number of times. The rearrangement uses TRBV7-2 and TRBJ2-1, with 9 bases lining up with TRBD2. This CDR3 is built from 17 residues. Losses at the gene ends were 0 bases for V and 4 bases for J; bases not matched to a gene: 7. Germline lookup yields CDR1 SGHTA and CDR2 FQGNSA. The DNA of the CDR3 is TGTGCCAGCAGCTTAGCGGCGGCTAGCGGGACGTACAATGAGCAGTTCTTC. It codes for CASSLAAASGTYNEQFF.

This clonotype was seen a few times. The rearrangement joins TRBV6-2 or TRBV6-3 to TRBJ2-1, with TRBD1 identical over 7 bases. CDR3 length equals 13 residues. Germline CDR1 reads MNHEY; CDR2 reads SVGEGT. Trimming at V came to 5 bases and at J to 3 bases, leaving 1 base not matched to a gene. The CDR3 region has the DNA TGTGCCAGCAGTCAGGGGGACTACAATGAGCAGTTCTTC. Translated, it gives CASSQGDYNEQFF.

This clonotype was counted only a few times. V is TRBV5-4 and J is TRBJ1-1; D unresolved. Germline V gene data show CDR1 as SGHNT and CDR2 as YYREEE (reference sequence). The CDR3 consists of 15 residues. V dropped 4 bases and J dropped 1 base, with 14 bases sitting between them. The DNA for the CDR3 is TGTGCCAGCAGCACCGGCGGCAGCAGGAACACTGAAGCTTTCTTT. Translation gives CASSTGGSRNTEAFF.